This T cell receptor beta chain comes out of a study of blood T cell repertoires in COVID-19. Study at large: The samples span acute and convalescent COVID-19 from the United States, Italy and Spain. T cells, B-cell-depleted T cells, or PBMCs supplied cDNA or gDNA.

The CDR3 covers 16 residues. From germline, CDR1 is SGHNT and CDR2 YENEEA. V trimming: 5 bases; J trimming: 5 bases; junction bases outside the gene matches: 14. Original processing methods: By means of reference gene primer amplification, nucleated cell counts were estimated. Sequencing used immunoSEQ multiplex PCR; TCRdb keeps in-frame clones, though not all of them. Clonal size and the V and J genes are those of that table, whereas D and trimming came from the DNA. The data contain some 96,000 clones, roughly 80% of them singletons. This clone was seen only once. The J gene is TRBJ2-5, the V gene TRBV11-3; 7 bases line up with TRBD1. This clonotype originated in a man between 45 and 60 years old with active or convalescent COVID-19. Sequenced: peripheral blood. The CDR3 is CASSPPGQYPRETQYF. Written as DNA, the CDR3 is TGTGCCAGCAGCCCACCGGGACAGTACCCTCGGGAGACCCAGTACTTC.